The 16 T cell receptor beta chains presented below share a single source sample, sequenced in a study of cytomegalovirus exposure and HLA in healthy donors. The PCR employed 60 Vbeta primers together with 13 Jbeta primers. Profiled with immunoSEQ multiplex PCR; TCRdb holds only in-frame clones, not every one. The table records 100,000 to 120,000 clones, over 60% of them present only once. The sequenced material came from PBMCs. These TCRs come from a woman aged 25 to 45 in good health and CMV-seronegative.

The genes are TRBV18 and TRBJ1-6, with TRBD1 matching 8 bases. Germline-derived CDR1 and CDR2 are KGHSH and LQKENI. The CDR3 length is 14 residues. With 5 bases clipped from V and 7 bases from J, the junction kept 4 bases outside the gene matches. The DNA of the CDR3 is TGTGCCAGCTCAAAGGACAGGGCAAATTCACCCCTCCACTTT. Its protein is CASSKDRANSPLHF. Full variable domain (rest looked up from reference TRBV18 and TRBJ1-6): NAGVMQNPRHLVRRRGQEARLRCSPMKGHSHVYWYRQLPEEGLKFMVYLQKENIIDESGMPKERFSAEFPKEGPSILRIQQVVRGDSAAYFCASSKDRANSPLHFGNGTRLTVT.

The V call is TRBV28, the J call TRBJ1-1, with D maybe TRBD1 (6 bases). Germline loops: CDR1 MDHEN, CDR2 SYDVKM. V was cut by 3 bases and J by 0 bases, with 11 bases left in between. The CDR3 spans 15 residues. The CDR3 reads CASSLRGILNTEAFF. The CDR3 DNA sequence: TGTGCCAGCAGTTTGAGGGGGATCCTGAACACTGAAGCTTTCTTT.

This chain joins TRBV27 and TRBJ2-5; TRBD1 aligns across 9 bases. The tail of the sequence fits TRBJ2-7 better, so the J call may be wrong. Germline CDR1 is MNHEY and CDR2 is SMNVEV (reference sequence). This CDR3 is 13 amino acids long. The CDR3 sequence is CASSPTGGNEQYF. Written as DNA, the CDR3 is TGTGCCAGCAGTCCGACAGGGGGAAACGAGCAGTACTTC.

This clone was detected a few times. The CDR3: CASSRDTTSGNTIYF. CDR3 DNA: TGCGCCAGCAGCCGTGATACTACCTCTGGAAACACCATATATTTT. The chain recombines TRBV5-1 with TRBJ1-3; D is unresolved. Trimming removed 4 bases from V and 0 bases from J, with 11 bases in between. The V gene's germline CDR1 is SGHRS and CDR2 YFSETQ. The CDR3 contains 15 residues. The variable domain in full, with the rest retrieved from reference TRBV5-1 and TRBJ1-3, is KAGVTQTPRYLIKTRGQQVTLSCSPISGHRSVSWYQQTPGQGLQFLFEYFSETQRNKGNFPGRFSGRQFSNSRSEMNVSTLELGDSALYLCASSRDTTSGNTIYFGEGSWLTVV.

The chain has TRBV7-9 and TRBJ2-7, with 7 bases aligning to TRBD1. CDR3 length equals 14 residues. Germline values: CDR1 SEHNR, CDR2 FQNEAQ (reference sequence). V shed 4 bases and J 5 bases; nucleotides not matched to a gene: 8. In DNA form, the CDR3 reads TGTGCCAGCAGCTCCTTTAGGGGGCGCGACGAGCAGTACTTC. Its translation: CASSSFRGRDEQYF.

The chain employs TRBV9 and TRBJ2-5, with 7 nucleotides matching TRBD2. TRBJ2-7 matches the DNA end more closely, so the J call is doubtful. Germline CDR1 and CDR2: SGDLS and YYNGEE. This CDR3 has 15 residues. This chain's CDR3 is CASSPTSSGTYEQYF. In DNA form, the CDR3 reads TGTGCCAGCAGCCCAACTTCTAGCGGAACCTACGAGCAGTACTTC.

The chain is built from TRBV6-5 and TRBJ1-2; TRBD1 aligns across 8 bases. V shed 0 bases, J shed 6 bases, and the junction held 9 bases outside the gene matches. Germline CDR1 is MNHEY and CDR2 is SVGAGI. The CDR3 loop spans 16 amino acids. The CDR3 loop is CASSYSLGAGGDGYTF. CDR3 sequence (DNA): TGTGCCAGCAGTTACTCCTTGGGGGCAGGGGGCGATGGCTACACCTTC.

The rearrangement links TRBV5-1 to TRBJ2-3; 13 bases map to TRBD2. The junction had 11 bases not matched to a gene; V was cut back by 4 bases and J by 6 bases. The CDR3 length is 17 residues. Germline CDR1 SGHRS, CDR2 YFSETQ. DNA of the CDR3: TGCGCCAGCAGCCGGTCTCGACTAGCGGGGGGAACCGATACGCAGTATTTT. It is translated as CASSRSRLAGGTDTQYF.

J is TRBJ1-1 and V is TRBV30; 7 positions match TRBD1. This CDR3 spans 12 amino acids. Per the germline V gene, CDR1 is GTSNPN and CDR2 is SVGIG (reference sequence). The CDR3 spells CAIRQGNTEAFF. CDR3 nucleotide sequence: TGTGCTATAAGACAGGGTAACACTGAAGCTTTCTTT.

The J gene is TRBJ1-2, the V gene TRBV5-6, with 7 nucleotides matching TRBD1. The CDR3 is 13 residues long. J lost 3 bases, V lost 6 bases, and 5 bases had no gene match. The V gene's germline CDR1 is SGHDT and CDR2 YYEEEE. The CDR3 coding sequence is TGTGCCAGCAAACAGGGGCGGGACTATGGCTACACCTTC. Protein: CASKQGRDYGYTF.

The chain carries TRBV9 and TRBJ2-2; 7 bases agree with TRBD2. J was trimmed by 5 bases and V by 2 bases; bases with no gene match: 3. The CDR3 loop spans 14 amino acids. CDR1 SGDLS and CDR2 YYNGEE come from the germline V gene. The CDR3 is CASSVLSGTGELFF. The CDR3 DNA sequence: TGTGCCAGCAGCGTTCTTAGCGGGACCGGGGAGCTGTTTTTT.

The chain employs TRBV28 and TRBJ2-7; D is undetermined. Per the germline V gene, CDR1 is MDHEN and CDR2 is SYDVKM. This CDR3 has 14 residues. Trimming left V 7 bases short and J 1 base short, with 14 bases between. The CDR3 DNA is TGTGCCAGCAAGAGGAGAGCAGTGTCCTACGAGCAGTACTTC. This encodes CASKRRAVSYEQYF.

The chain carries TRBV28 and TRBJ1-1; unclear D gene. CDR3 length: 14 residues. Germline V gene lookup returns CDR1 MDHEN and CDR2 SYDVKM. V was pared by 4 bases and J by 2 bases, with 11 bases between. This CDR3 reads CASSSLPSNTEAFF. CDR3 sequence (DNA): TGTGCCAGCAGTTCCCTACCAAGTAACACTGAAGCTTTCTTT.

This clone was picked up one time. V gene TRBV7-8 combines with J gene TRBJ2-5; 7 nucleotides line up with TRBD2. Germline assignment: CDR1 SGHVS and CDR2 FQNEAQ. CDR3 size: 15 residues. J lost 4 bases, V lost 5 bases, and 10 bases had no gene match. The DNA of the CDR3 is TGTGCCAGCAGCCCGACGCGGGGGAGCAGAGAGACCCAGTACTTC. It translates to CASSPTRGSRETQYF.

The chain employs TRBV9 and TRBJ2-3; no definite D call. Per germline, CDR1 SGDLS and CDR2 YYNGEE. This CDR3 contains 14 residues. The germline V and J ends were trimmed by 2 bases and 2 bases, with 9 bases remaining between them. The CDR3 region is CASSVGFNTDTQYF. The CDR3 region has the DNA TGTGCCAGCAGCGTCGGGTTCAACACAGATACGCAGTATTTT.

This clone was detected only a few times. The chain is built from TRBV4-3 and TRBJ2-3, with 8 bases identical to TRBD1. There are 19 residues in the CDR3. Germline V gene lookup returns CDR1 LGHNA and CDR2 YSLEER. The trim removed 0 bases at V and 4 bases at J, leaving 15 bases unmatched. In nucleotides, the CDR3 is TGCGCCAGCAGCCAAGATCTCCCACGAGGACAGGGTTGGGCAGATACGCAGTATTTT. Its translation is CASSQDLPRGQGWADTQYF.